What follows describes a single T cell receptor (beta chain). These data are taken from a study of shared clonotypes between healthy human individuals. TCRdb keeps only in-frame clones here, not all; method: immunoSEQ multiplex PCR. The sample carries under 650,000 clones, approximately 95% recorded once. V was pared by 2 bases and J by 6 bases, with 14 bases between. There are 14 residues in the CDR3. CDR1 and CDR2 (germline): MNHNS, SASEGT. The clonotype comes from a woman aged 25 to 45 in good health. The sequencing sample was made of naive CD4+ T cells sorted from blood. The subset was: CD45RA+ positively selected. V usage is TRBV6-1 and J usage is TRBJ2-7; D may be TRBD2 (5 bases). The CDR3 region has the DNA TGTGCCAGCAGTGAACTGCGGGTAGTCGGCGAGCAGTACTTC. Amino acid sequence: CASSELRVVGEQYF.